The 8 T cell receptor beta chains given below trace back to one sample, sequenced in a study of blood T cell repertoires in COVID-19. Clones were read by immunoSEQ multiplex PCR, and TCRdb kept only the in-frame ones, dropping some. The repertoire consists of 280,000 or so clones, with about 89% occurring once and the leading ten covering approximately 12%. The sequenced sample consisted of peripheral blood. These TCRs come from a woman in her fifties or sixties with acute or convalescent COVID-19.

Turning to this clone: A read error is likely, as this CDR3 ends without the conserved phenylalanine or tryptophan. The limits of the CDR3 on the DNA are not certain, so only TCRdb's listed CDR3 is given. The chain carries TRBV4-2 and TRBJ1-6. The CDR3 is 14 amino acids in total, end residues counted. Germline V gives CDR1 LGHNA, CDR2 YNFKEQ. The CDR3 loop is CASSQDKRSRSIFL.

This clone occurred once. The rearrangement links TRBV3-1 (or the pseudogene TRBV3-2) to TRBJ2-7, with TRBD2 matching over 10 bases. Losses at the gene ends were 3 bases for V and 0 bases for J; bases not matched to a gene: 8. CDR3 length: 17 amino acids. The V gene's germline CDR1 is LGHDT and CDR2 YNNKEL (reference sequence). CDR3 coding DNA: TGTGCCAGCAGCCATGATAGGACTAGCGGAAACTCCTACGAGCAGTACTTC. Residues: CASSHDRTSGNSYEQYF.

V and J are TRBV5-4 and TRBJ1-1, with 9 bases lining up with TRBD1. The CDR3 runs to 17 residues. In germline, CDR1 is SGHNT, CDR2 YYREEE (reference sequence). The J segment lost 0 bases and the V segment lost 4 bases, leaving 10 bases of the junction unmatched. For the CDR3, the DNA is TGTGCCAGCAGCGCCGGGACAGGGTTGTTGATGAACACTGAAGCTTTCTTT. Protein: CASSAGTGLLMNTEAFF. Full variable domain (outside the CDR3, taken from reference TRBV5-4 and TRBJ1-1): ETGVTQSPTHLIKTRGQQVTLRCSSQSGHNTVSWYQQALGQGPQFIFQYYREEENGRGNFPPRFSGLQFPNYSSELNVNALELDDSALYLCASSAGTGLLMNTEAFFGQGTRLTVV.

In its sample, this clone was seen once. The V call is TRBV9, the J call TRBJ2-3; 9 positions match TRBD2. Trimming cost V 0 bases and J 4 bases; bases outside gene matches: 6. Germline CDR1 and CDR2: SGDLS and YYNGEE. The CDR3 loop spans 16 amino acids. CDR3 loop: CASSVGGSGSADTQYF. DNA for the CDR3: TGTGCCAGCAGCGTAGGGGGTAGCGGGAGCGCAGATACGCAGTATTTT.

J is TRBJ1-6 and V is TRBV28; D remains ambiguous. The V end lost 5 bases, the J end lost 10 bases, and 12 bases lay between the germline ends. The CDR3 extends over 13 amino acids. CDR1 and CDR2 from the germline V gene are MDHEN and SYDVKM. The CDR3 DNA follows: TGTGCCAGCAGTATACTATCCCGGTCACCCCTCCACTTT. Residues: CASSILSRSPLHF.

This clone was observed a single time. V gene TRBV27 combines with J gene TRBJ2-1; 7 nucleotides match TRBD1. CDR3 length: 18 amino acids. V lost 2 bases, J lost 3 bases, and 13 bases stayed unmatched. Germline assignment: CDR1 MNHEY and CDR2 SMNVEV (reference sequence). The CDR3 spells CASSLRGSRQGYYNEQFF. In DNA form, the CDR3 reads TGTGCCAGCAGTTTAAGAGGATCGCGACAGGGTTACTACAATGAGCAGTTCTTC.

V is TRBV28 and J is TRBJ1-1; a possible D gene is TRBD1 (6 bases). This CDR3 has 16 amino acids. V dropped 5 bases and J dropped 0 bases, with 16 bases sitting between them. Germline V gene lookup returns CDR1 MDHEN and CDR2 SYDVKM. CDR3 in DNA: TGTGCCAGCAGTCCTACAGGGATGGGCCTGAACACTGAAGCTTTCTTT. As protein: CASSPTGMGLNTEAFF. The variable domain in full, with the rest retrieved from reference TRBV28 and TRBJ1-1, is DVKVTQSSRYLVKRTGEKVFLECVQDMDHENMFWYRQDPGLGLRLIYFSYDVKMKEKGDIPEGYSVSREKKERFSLILESASTNQTSMYLCASSPTGMGLNTEAFFGQGTRLTVV.

The V call is TRBV11-1, the J call TRBJ2-3, with D possibly being TRBD1 (6 bases). Trimming removed 3 bases at V and 4 bases at J, with 11 bases between. Germline CDR1 is SGHAT and CDR2 is FQDESV (reference sequence). CDR3 length: 14 amino acids. The CDR3 region has the DNA TGTGCCAGCAGCTTCGCAGGGGTTTCAGATACGCAGTATTTT. Protein: CASSFAGVSDTQYF.